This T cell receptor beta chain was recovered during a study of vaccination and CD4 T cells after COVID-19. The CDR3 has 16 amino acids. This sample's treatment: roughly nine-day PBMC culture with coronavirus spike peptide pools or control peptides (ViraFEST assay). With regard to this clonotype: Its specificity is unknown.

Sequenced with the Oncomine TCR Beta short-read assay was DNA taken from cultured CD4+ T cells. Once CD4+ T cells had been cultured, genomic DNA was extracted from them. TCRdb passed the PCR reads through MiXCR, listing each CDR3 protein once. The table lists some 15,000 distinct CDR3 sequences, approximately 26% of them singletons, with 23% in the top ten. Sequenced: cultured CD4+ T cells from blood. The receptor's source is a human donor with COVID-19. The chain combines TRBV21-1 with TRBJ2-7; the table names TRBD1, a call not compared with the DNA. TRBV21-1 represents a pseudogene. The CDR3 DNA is TGTGCCAGCAGCACGGTCGGGACAGGGGGCTCCTACGAGCAGTACTTC. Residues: CASSTVGTGGSYEQYF.